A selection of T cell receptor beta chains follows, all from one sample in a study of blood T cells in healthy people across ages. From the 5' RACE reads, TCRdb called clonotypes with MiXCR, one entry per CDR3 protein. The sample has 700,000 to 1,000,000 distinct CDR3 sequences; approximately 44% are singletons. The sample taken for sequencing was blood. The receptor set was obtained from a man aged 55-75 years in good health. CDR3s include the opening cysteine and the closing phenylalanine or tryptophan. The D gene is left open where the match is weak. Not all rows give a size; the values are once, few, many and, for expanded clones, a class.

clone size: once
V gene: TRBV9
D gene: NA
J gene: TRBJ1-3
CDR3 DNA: TGTGCCAGCAGCGCCAACAGGGCTAACTCTGGAAACACCATATATTTT
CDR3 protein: CASSANRANSGNTIYF

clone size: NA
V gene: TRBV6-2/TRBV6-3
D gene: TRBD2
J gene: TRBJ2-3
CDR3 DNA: TGTGCCAGCAGGCGGGAGCTGCCGACAGATACGCAGTATTTT
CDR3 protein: CASRRELPTDTQYF

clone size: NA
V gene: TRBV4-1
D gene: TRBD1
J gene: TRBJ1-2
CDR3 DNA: TGCGCCAGCAGCCAAGATCGGGACAGGGTTACGGATGGCTACACCTTC
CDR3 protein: CASSQDRDRVTDGYTF

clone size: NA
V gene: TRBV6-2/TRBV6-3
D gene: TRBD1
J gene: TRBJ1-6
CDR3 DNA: TGTGCCAGCAGCCGGACAGGGGGCCTCAGCTCCTATAATTCACCCCTCCACTTT
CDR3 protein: CASSRTGGLSSYNSPLHF

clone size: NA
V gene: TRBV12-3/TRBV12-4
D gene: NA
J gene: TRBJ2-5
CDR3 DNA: TGTGCCAGCAGTGAAAGGTGGGACGTTCAGTACTTC
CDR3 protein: CASSERWDVQYF

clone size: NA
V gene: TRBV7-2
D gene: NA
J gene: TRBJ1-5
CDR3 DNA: TGTGCCAGCAGCTTAGGGGGCCAGAGCAATCAGCCCCAGCATTTT
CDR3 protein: CASSLGGQSNQPQHF

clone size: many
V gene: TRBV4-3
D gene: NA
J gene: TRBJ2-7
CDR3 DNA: TGCGCCAGCAGCCAAGGTTCAGCCTCGAGCTCCTACGAGCAGTACTTC
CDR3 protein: CASSQGSASSSYEQYF

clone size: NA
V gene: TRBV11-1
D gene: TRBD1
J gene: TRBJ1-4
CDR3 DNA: TGTGCCAGCAGCCCGCGGACAGGGGGAGCAACTAATGAAAAACTGTTTTTT
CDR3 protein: CASSPRTGGATNEKLFF

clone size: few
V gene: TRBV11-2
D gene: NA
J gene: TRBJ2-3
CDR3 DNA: TGTGCCAGCAGCGGCGCCGCTATTGGCGCGCAGTATTTT
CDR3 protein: CASSGAAIGAQYF

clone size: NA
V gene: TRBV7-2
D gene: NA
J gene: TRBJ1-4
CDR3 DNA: TGTGCCAGCAGCTGGCCGACCAATGAAAAACTGTTTTTT
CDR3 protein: CASSWPTNEKLFF

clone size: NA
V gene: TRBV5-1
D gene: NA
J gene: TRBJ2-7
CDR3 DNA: TGCGCCAGCAGCTTGGAGAGCTGGCGGAGCTCCTACGAGCAGTACTTC
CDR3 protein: CASSLESWRSSYEQYF

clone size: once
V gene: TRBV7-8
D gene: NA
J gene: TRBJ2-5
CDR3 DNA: TGTGCCAGCAGCTTTGGGCAGCTCCAAGAGACCCAGTACTTC
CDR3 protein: CASSFGQLQETQYF

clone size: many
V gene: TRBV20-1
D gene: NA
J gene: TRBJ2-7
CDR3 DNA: TGCAGTGCAGGGGACGCGTACGAGCAGTACTTC
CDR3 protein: CSAGDAYEQYF

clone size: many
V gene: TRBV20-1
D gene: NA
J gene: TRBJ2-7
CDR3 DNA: TGCAGTGCTAGAAACGCGGGGTTCTACGAGCAGTACTTC
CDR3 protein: CSARNAGFYEQYF

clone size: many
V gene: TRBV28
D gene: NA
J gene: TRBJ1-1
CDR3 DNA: TGTGCCAGCAGTTCTATTGGCGGCCGTCACACTGAAGCTTTCTTT
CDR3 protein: CASSSIGGRHTEAFF

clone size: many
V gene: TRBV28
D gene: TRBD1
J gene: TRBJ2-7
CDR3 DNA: TGTGCCAGCAGCCGGGACAGGGTTGACGAGCAGTACTTC
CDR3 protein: CASSRDRVDEQYF

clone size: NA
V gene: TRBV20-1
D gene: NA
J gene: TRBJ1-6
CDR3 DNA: TGCAGTGCTAGAGATCTGACATTGGGGTCACCCCTCCACTTT
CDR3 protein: CSARDLTLGSPLHF

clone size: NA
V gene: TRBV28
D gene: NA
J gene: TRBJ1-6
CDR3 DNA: TGTGCCAGCAGTTTAGTCAGAAATAATTCACCCCTCCACTTT
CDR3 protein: CASSLVRNNSPLHF

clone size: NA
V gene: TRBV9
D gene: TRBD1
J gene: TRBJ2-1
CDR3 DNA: TGTGCCAGCAGCCGAAACACAGGGGGCGATGAGCAGTTCTTC
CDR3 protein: CASSRNTGGDEQFF

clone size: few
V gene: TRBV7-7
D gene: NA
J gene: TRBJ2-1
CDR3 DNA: TGTGCCAGCAGTCTGGGGGCAGACAATGAGCAGTTCTTC
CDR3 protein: CASSLGADNEQFF

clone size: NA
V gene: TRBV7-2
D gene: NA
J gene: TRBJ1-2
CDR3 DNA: TGTGCCAGCAGCGTAGAGTACTATGGCTACACCTTC
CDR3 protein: CASSVEYYGYTF

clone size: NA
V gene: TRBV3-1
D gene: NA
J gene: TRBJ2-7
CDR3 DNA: TGTGCCAGCAGCCATCCGGGACCCTCTTCGGACGAGCAGTACTTC
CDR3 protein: CASSHPGPSSDEQYF

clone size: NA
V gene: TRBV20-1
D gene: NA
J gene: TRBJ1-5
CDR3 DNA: TGCAGTGCTAGAGATCCTCGGAAAGGGACTCAGCCCCAGCATTTT
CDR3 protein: CSARDPRKGTQPQHF

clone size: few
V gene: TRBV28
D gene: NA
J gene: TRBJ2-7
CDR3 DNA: TGTGCCAGCAGTTTAGCAGGGTCTTCCAACGAGCAGTACTTC
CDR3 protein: CASSLAGSSNEQYF

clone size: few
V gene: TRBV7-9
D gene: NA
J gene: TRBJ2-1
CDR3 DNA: TGTGCCAGCAGCTTTAAACCCACAGATGAGCAGTTCTTC
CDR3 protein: CASSFKPTDEQFF

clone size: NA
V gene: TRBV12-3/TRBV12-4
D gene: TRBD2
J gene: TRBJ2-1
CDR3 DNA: TGTGCCAGCAGTTTGAGCGGGGGCCTCGAGAATGAGCAGTTCTTC
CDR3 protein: CASSLSGGLENEQFF

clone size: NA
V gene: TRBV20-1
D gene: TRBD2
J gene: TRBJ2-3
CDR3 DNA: TGCAGACCTAGCGGGGCTGGAGATACGCAGTATTTT
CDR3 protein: CRPSGAGDTQYF

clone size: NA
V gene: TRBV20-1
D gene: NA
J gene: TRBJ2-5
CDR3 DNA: TGCAGTGCTAGAGATCCCCGCTACCAAGAGACCCAGTACTTC
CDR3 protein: CSARDPRYQETQYF

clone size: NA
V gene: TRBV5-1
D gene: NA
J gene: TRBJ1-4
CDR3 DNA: TGCGCCAGCAGCTTGGGCACAGATTACAATAATGAAAAACTGTTTTTT
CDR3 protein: CASSLGTDYNNEKLFF

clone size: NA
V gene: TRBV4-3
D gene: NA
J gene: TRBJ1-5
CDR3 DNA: TGCGCCAGCACGTCACGGAGCAATCAGCCCCAGCATTTT
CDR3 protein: CASTSRSNQPQHF

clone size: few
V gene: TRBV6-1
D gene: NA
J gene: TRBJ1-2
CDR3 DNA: TGTGCCAGCAGTGAACGGGCCAATGGCTACACCTTC
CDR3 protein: CASSERANGYTF

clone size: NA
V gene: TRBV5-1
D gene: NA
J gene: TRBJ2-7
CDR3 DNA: TGCGCCAGCAGCTTGGTTCCGAATTCCTACGAGCAGTACTTC
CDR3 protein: CASSLVPNSYEQYF

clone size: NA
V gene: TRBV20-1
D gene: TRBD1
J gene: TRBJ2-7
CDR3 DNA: TGCAGTGCTAGATTTCGAAACAAGGGGGCCAAACAGTACTTC
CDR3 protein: CSARFRNKGAKQYF

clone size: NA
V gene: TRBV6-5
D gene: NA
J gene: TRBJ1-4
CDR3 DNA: TGTGCCAGCAGTTACTCCGATTCAACTAATGAAAAACTGTTTTTT
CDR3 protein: CASSYSDSTNEKLFF

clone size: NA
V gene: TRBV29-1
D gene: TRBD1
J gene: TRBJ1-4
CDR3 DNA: TGCAGCGTTGGGGGTTCAGGACAGGGAGAAAAACTGTTTTTT
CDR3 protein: CSVGGSGQGEKLFF

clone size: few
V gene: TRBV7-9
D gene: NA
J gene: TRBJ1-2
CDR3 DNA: TGTGCCAGCAGCCCCGACGGAGCCTACTATTCTGGCTACACCTTC
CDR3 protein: CASSPDGAYYSGYTF

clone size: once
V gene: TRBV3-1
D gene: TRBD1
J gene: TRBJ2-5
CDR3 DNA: TGTGCCAGCAGCCAACAAGACAGGGGAGAGACTCAGTACTTC
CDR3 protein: CASSQQDRGETQYF

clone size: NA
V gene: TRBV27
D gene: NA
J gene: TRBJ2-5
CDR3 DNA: TGTGCCAGCATGGACATGGGAGAGACCCAGTACTTC
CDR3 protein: CASMDMGETQYF

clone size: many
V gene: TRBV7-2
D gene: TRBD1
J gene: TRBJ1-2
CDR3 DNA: TGTGCCAGCAGCGGTACAGGGGGCGGCTATGGCTACACCTTC
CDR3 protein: CASSGTGGGYGYTF

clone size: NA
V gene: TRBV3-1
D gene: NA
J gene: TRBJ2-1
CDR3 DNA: TGTGCCAGCAGCCAAGGTTCAAGGACCTACAATGAGCAGTTCTTC
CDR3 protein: CASSQGSRTYNEQFF

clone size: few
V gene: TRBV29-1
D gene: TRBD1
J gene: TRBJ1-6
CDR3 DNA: TGCAGCGTGAAGGACAGGGGAAATTCACCCCTCCACTTT
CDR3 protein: CSVKDRGNSPLHF

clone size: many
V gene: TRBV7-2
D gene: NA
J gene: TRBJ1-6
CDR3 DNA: TGTGCCAGCAGCTTACAAGGGGGTCTGAATTCACCCCTCCACTTT
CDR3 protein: CASSLQGGLNSPLHF